This T cell receptor beta chain came from a study of preoperative IRX-2 immunotherapy in early breast cancer. The data were produced by immunoSEQ multiplex PCR, yet TCRdb's version contains in-frame clones alone and is incomplete. Counted here are over 55,000 clones, less than 95% occurring once; the ten biggest clones make up around 1.5%. V was shortened by 1 base and J by 0 bases, with 12 bases between the two germline ends. The CDR3 covers 16 residues. Germline V gene data show CDR1 as MNHEY and CDR2 as SMNVEV (reference sequence). Treatment noted: preoperative locoregional IRX-2 cytokine immunotherapy. Patients received preoperative, locoregional IRX-2 cytokine immunotherapy in a phase Ib study.

The receptor was isolated from a human donor with breast cancer. The rearrangement uses TRBV27 and TRBJ1-2; perhaps TRBD1 as D (5 bases). This specimen was collected from a patient treated with IRX-2 immunotherapy. As DNA, the CDR3 is TGTGCCAGCAGTTTATTTGCAGGGAGTTCTAACTATGGCTACACCTTC. This translates into CASSLFAGSSNYGYTF.